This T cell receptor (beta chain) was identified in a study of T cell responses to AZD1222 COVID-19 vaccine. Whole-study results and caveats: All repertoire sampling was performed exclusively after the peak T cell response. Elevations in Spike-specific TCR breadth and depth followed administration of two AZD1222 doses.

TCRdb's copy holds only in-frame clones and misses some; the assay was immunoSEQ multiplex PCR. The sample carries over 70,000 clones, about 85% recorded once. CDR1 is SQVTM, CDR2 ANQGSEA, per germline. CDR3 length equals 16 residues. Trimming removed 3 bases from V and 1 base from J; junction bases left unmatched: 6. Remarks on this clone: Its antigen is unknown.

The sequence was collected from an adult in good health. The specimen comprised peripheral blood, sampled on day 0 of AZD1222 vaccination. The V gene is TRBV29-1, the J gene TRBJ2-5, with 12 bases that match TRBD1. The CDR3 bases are TGCAGCGTTGAGGAGGGACAGGGGGCGAGCCAAGAGACCCAGTACTTC. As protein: CSVEEGQGASQETQYF. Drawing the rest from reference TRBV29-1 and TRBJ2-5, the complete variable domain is SAVISQKPSRDICQRGTSLTIQCQVDSQVTMMFWYRQQPGQSLTLIATANQGSEATYESGFVIDKFPISRPNLTFSTLTVSNMSPEDSSIYLCSVEEGQGASQETQYFGPGTRLLVL.